This TCR beta chain derives from a study of Graves' ophthalmopathy and Graves' hyperthyroidism. This clonotype came up many times. The sequenced template was RNA, covering the TCR beta CDR3 region. RT-PCR in the first round used HTBI primers; a second-round multiplex PCR followed. Via MiXCR, TCRdb re-called the multiplex PCR reads, giving one row per CDR3 protein. The repertoire consists of 450,000 or so distinct CDR3 sequences, with roughly an eighth occurring once and the leading ten covering over 7.5%. CDR3 size: 13 residues. V lost 3 bases and J 2 bases, leaving 8 bases between the germline ends. None of the included patients had other autoimmune diseases, uncontrolled infections, pregnancy or lactation, as these led to exclusion. Fresh peripheral blood, about 10 ml, was the PBMC source.

The chain recombines TRBV12-3 or TRBV12-4 with TRBJ2-7; a weak D match, TRBD2 (5 bases). Sequenced input: blood. The receptor's source is a woman aged 30 to 39 with Graves' ophthalmopathy. In nucleotides, the CDR3 is TGTGCCAGCAGTTTCCCCGGGGCCTACGAGCAGTACTTC. The encoded protein is CASSFPGAYEQYF.